This is a list of T cell receptor beta chains from one sample in a study of T cells in localized non-small cell lung cancer. The method was immunoSEQ multiplex PCR; TCRdb's version includes in-frame clones alone and lacks a portion of them. This repertoire shows some 140,000 clones, 80% to 90% found once; its top ten account for around 1.5%. The material was peripheral blood, obtained before any cancer treatment. Every receptor here comes from an older female donor with stage I lung adenocarcinoma. CDR3s include the opening cysteine and the closing phenylalanine or tryptophan. A D gene is named only where the DNA matches it firmly. Rows give clone size only sometimes, using once, few, many, or a class for an expanded clone.

j_call: TRBJ2-2
d_call: -
v_call: TRBV10-3
clone_size: -
cdr3_length: 19
cdr3_nt: TGTGCCATCAGTGAGTCGAGGCTCTCGGGACCTCAGAACACCGGGGAGCTGTTTTTT
cdr3_aa: CAISESRLSGPQNTGELFF

j_call: TRBJ2-5
d_call: -
v_call: TRBV19
clone_size: -
cdr3_length: 18
cdr3_nt: TGTGCCAGTAGTATTTGGGGGACCTCGGCGGCATCCCCAGAGACCCAGTACTTC
cdr3_aa: CASSIWGTSAASPETQYF

j_call: TRBJ1-2
d_call: -
v_call: TRBV27
clone_size: -
cdr3_length: 12
cdr3_nt: TGTGCCAGCAGTTCCGGGGGCTATGGCTACACCTTC
cdr3_aa: CASSSGGYGYTF

j_call: TRBJ1-1
d_call: -
v_call: TRBV6-1
clone_size: -
cdr3_length: 14
cdr3_nt: TGTGCCAGCAGTGAGGCGGGTTTGAACACTGAAGCTTTCTTT
cdr3_aa: CASSEAGLNTEAFF

j_call: TRBJ2-2
d_call: -
v_call: TRBV7-7
clone_size: once
cdr3_length: 13
cdr3_nt: TGTGCCAGCAGCTTAGTCGGGCCCGGGGAGCTGTTTTTT
cdr3_aa: CASSLVGPGELFF

j_call: TRBJ1-1
d_call: -
v_call: TRBV10-1
clone_size: -
cdr3_length: 14
cdr3_nt: TGCGCCAGCAGTGAGTCGTTGGCGAACACTGAAGCTTTCTTT
cdr3_aa: CASSESLANTEAFF

j_call: TRBJ2-5
d_call: TRBD1
v_call: TRBV5-6
clone_size: -
cdr3_length: 14
cdr3_nt: TGTGCCAGCAGCTTGTCCGACAGGGCCGAGACCCAGTACTTC
cdr3_aa: CASSLSDRAETQYF

j_call: TRBJ1-1
d_call: TRBD1
v_call: TRBV30
clone_size: -
cdr3_length: 15
cdr3_nt: TGTGCCTGGAAGACTCTCAGGGGGCCGGGGACTGAAGCTTTCTTT
cdr3_aa: CAWKTLRGPGTEAFF

j_call: TRBJ2-7
d_call: TRBD2
v_call: TRBV6-1
clone_size: -
cdr3_length: 13
cdr3_nt: TGTGCCAGCGGACTAGAGGCGAGCTACGAGCAGTACTTC
cdr3_aa: CASGLEASYEQYF

j_call: TRBJ2-7
d_call: -
v_call: TRBV5-1
clone_size: once
cdr3_length: 13
cdr3_nt: TGCGCCAGCAGCTTGGCCGGGGTTTACGAGCAGTACTTC
cdr3_aa: CASSLAGVYEQYF

j_call: TRBJ2-5
d_call: -
v_call: TRBV12-2
clone_size: -
cdr3_length: 13
cdr3_nt: TGTGCAAGTCGCTTAGGAGGACGGGAGACCCAGTACTTC
cdr3_aa: CASRLGGRETQYF

j_call: TRBJ2-1
d_call: TRBD2
v_call: TRBV27
clone_size: -
cdr3_length: 17
cdr3_nt: TGTGCCAGCAGTCCCCGACTAGCGGTTAGCTCCTACAATGAGCAGTTCTTC
cdr3_aa: CASSPRLAVSSYNEQFF

j_call: TRBJ2-7
d_call: -
v_call: TRBV7-6
clone_size: -
cdr3_length: 15
cdr3_nt: TGTGCCAGCAGCTTAAGAGGTAGCGCGACGTACGAGCAGTACTTC
cdr3_aa: CASSLRGSATYEQYF

j_call: TRBJ1-2
d_call: -
v_call: TRBV6-1
clone_size: -
cdr3_length: 13
cdr3_nt: TGTGCCAGCGGTGAAGTCGGGACTAGTGGCTACACCTTC
cdr3_aa: CASGEVGTSGYTF

j_call: TRBJ1-4
d_call: -
v_call: TRBV7-2
clone_size: -
cdr3_length: 14
cdr3_nt: TGTGCCAGCAGCTTAGGCGGGTTTAATGAAAAACTGTTTTTT
cdr3_aa: CASSLGGFNEKLFF

j_call: TRBJ1-4
d_call: TRBD1
v_call: TRBV18
clone_size: -
cdr3_length: 19
cdr3_nt: TGTGCCAGCTCACTCGGACCCTGGTCGCAGGGGGCAGCTAATGAAAAACTGTTTTTT
cdr3_aa: CASSLGPWSQGAANEKLFF

j_call: TRBJ1-5
d_call: -
v_call: TRBV19
clone_size: -
cdr3_length: 12
cdr3_nt: TGTGCCAGTAATTCAGGGTACCAGCCCCAGCATTTT
cdr3_aa: CASNSGYQPQHF

j_call: TRBJ2-5
d_call: -
v_call: TRBV2
clone_size: -
cdr3_length: 16
cdr3_nt: TGTGCCAGCAGTGAAAGGGCGGCGACAAATAAAGAGACCCAGTACTTC
cdr3_aa: CASSERAATNKETQYF

j_call: TRBJ2-6
d_call: -
v_call: TRBV18
clone_size: -
cdr3_length: 18
cdr3_nt: TGTGCCAGCTCACCACTTTCACAGGGTCGCTCTGGGGCCAACGTCCTGACTTTC
cdr3_aa: CASSPLSQGRSGANVLTF

j_call: TRBJ1-1
d_call: -
v_call: TRBV6-5
clone_size: -
cdr3_length: 12
cdr3_nt: TGTGCCAGCAGTGTGATCAGGGGCGAAGCTTTCTTT
cdr3_aa: CASSVIRGEAFF

j_call: TRBJ2-1
d_call: -
v_call: TRBV28
clone_size: -
cdr3_length: 16
cdr3_nt: TGTGCCAGCAGTCCACCGGTGGGAGACTGGTACAATGAGCAGTTCTTC
cdr3_aa: CASSPPVGDWYNEQFF

j_call: TRBJ1-2
d_call: -
v_call: TRBV1
clone_size: few
cdr3_length: 16
cdr3_nt: TGCACCAGCAGCCAGGTAAGATGCCCAGGTAACTATGGCTACACCTTC
cdr3_aa: CTSSQVRCPGNYGYTF

j_call: TRBJ2-1
d_call: -
v_call: TRBV6-5
clone_size: -
cdr3_length: 14
cdr3_nt: TGTGCCAGTCACAGGGTCGGCCTTACCTGGGAGCAGTTCTTC
cdr3_aa: CASHRVGLTWEQFF